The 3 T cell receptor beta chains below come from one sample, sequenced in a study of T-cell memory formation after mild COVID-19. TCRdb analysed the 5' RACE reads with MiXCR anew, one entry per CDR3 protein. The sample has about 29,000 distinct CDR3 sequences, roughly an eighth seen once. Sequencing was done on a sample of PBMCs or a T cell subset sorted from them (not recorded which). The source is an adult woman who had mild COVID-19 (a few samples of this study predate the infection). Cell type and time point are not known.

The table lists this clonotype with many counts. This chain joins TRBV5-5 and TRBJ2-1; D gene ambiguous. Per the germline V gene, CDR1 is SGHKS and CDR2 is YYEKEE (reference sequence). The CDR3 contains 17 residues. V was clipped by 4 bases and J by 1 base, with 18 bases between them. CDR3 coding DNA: TGTGCCAGCAGCGTGGCGATCCGACCCGGATCCTACAATGAGCAGTTCTTC. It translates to CASSVAIRPGSYNEQFF.

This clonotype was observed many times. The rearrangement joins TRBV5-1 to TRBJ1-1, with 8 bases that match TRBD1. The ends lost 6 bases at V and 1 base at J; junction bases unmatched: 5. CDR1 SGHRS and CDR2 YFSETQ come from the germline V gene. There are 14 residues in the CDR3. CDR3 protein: CASKPGQANTEAFF. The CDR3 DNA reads TGCGCCAGCAAACCGGGACAGGCGAACACTGAAGCTTTCTTT.

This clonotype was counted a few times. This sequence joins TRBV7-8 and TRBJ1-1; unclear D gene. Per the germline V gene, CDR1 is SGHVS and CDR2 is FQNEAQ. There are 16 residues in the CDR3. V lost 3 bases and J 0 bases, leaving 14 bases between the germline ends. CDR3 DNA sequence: TGTGCCAGCAGCTTTAAAGAAGGGTATCTGAACACTGAAGCTTTCTTT. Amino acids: CASSFKEGYLNTEAFF.